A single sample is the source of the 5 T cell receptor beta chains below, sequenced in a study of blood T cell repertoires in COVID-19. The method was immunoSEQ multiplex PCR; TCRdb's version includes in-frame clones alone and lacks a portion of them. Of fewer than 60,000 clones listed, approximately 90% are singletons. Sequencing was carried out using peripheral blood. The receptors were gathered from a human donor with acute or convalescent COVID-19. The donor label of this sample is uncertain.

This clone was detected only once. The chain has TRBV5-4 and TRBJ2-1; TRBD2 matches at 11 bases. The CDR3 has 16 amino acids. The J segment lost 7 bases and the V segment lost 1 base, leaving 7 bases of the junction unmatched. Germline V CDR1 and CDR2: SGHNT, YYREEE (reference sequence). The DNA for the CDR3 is TGTGCCAGCAGCTTGTGGCTAGCGGGAGGATGGAATGAGCAGTTCTTC. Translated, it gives CASSLWLAGGWNEQFF.

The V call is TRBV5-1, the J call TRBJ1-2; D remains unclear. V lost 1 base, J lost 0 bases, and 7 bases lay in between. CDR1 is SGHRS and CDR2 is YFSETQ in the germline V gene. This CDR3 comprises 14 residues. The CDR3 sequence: CASSLYITNYGYTF. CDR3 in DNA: TGCGCCAGCAGCTTGTACATTACTAACTATGGCTACACCTTC.

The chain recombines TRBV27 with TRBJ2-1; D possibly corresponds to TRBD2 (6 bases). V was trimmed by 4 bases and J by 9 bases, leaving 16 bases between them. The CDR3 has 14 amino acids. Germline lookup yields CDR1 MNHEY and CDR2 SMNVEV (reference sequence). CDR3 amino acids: CASSSSSVLGEQFF. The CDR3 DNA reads TGTGCCAGCAGTTCGTCTAGCGTCCTTGGTGAGCAGTTCTTC.

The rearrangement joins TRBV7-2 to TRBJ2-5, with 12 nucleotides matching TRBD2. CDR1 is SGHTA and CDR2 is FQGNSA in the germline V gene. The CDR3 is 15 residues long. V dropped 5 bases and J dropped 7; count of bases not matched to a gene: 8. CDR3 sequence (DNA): TGTGCCAGCAGCCCCCTAGCGGGGGGGGATGGGACCCAGTACTTC. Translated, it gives CASSPLAGGDGTQYF.

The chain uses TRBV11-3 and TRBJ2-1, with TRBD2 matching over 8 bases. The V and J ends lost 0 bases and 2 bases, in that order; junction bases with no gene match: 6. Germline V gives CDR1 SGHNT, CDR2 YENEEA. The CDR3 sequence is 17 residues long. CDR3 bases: TGTGCCAGCAGCTTAGATAGCCCAGCGGGAGCCTACAATGAGCAGTTCTTC. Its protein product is CASSLDSPAGAYNEQFF.